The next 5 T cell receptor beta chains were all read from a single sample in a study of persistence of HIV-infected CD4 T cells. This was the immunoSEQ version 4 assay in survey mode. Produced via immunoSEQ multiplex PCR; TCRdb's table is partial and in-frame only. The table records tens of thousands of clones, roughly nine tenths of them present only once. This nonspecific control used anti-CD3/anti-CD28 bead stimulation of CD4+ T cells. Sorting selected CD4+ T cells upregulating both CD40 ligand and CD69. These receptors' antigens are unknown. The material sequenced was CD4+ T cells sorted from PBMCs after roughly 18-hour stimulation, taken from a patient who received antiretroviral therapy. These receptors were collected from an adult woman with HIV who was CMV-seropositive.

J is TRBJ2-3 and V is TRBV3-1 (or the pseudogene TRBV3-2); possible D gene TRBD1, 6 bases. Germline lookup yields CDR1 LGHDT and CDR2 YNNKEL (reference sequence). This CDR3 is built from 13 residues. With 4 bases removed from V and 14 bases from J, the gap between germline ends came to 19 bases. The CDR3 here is CASSPIPGTPGYF. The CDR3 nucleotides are TGTGCCAGCAGCCCAATACCGGGGACACCAGGGTATTTT.

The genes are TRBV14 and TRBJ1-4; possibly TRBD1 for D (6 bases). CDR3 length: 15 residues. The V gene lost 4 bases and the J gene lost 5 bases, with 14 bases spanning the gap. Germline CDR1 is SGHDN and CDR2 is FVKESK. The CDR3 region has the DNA TGTGCCAGCAGCCGTGGGGACATGGGAAATGAAAAACTGTTTTTT. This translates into CASSRGDMGNEKLFF.

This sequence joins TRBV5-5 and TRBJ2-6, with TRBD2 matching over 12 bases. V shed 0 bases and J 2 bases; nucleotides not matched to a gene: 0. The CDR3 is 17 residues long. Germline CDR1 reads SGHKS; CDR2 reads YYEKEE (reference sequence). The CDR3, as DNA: TGTGCCAGCAGCTTGGGACTAGCGGGGGCTGGGGCCAACGTCCTGACTTTC. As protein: CASSLGLAGAGANVLTF.

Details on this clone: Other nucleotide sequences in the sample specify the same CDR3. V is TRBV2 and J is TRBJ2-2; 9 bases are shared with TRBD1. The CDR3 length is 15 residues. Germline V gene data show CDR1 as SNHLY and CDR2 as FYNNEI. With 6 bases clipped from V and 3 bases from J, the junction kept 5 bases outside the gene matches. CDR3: CASRETGGHTGELFF. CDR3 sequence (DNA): TGTGCCAGCAGGGAGACAGGGGGACACACCGGGGAGCTGTTTTTT.

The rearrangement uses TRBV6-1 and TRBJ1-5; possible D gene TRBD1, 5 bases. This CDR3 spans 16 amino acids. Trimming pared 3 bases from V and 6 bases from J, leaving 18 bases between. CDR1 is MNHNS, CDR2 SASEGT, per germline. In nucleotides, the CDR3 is TGTGCCAGCAGTGAGCCGTACCAGGGAAACGGTCAGCCCCAGCATTTT. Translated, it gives CASSEPYQGNGQPQHF.